This T cell receptor (beta chain) was recovered during a study of T cell responses to AZD1222 COVID-19 vaccine. Study-level findings and limits: Spike-specific TCR breadth and depth rose after two AZD1222 doses. Regions left unmutated in variants are reportedly the target of nearly half of spike-specific TCRs. Females outnumbered males among donors, who were mostly white British; clonal diversity was possibly underestimated.

The protocol was immunoSEQ multiplex PCR, while the TCRdb copy is restricted to in-frame clones and leaves out a portion. The profile shows 35,000 to 50,000 clones, around 88% of them singletons. CDR3 length: 12 residues. V dropped 1 base and J dropped 4 bases, with 4 bases sitting between them. The germline V gene encodes CDR1 LGHNA and CDR2 YNFKEQ. For this clone: The antigen is unknown.

The chain couples TRBV4-2 to TRBJ1-2; no firm D call. The source is an adult who received the AZD1222 COVID-19 vaccine. This specimen consisted of peripheral blood, obtained 28 days after the second AZD1222 dose. The CDR3 is CASSQAGYGYTF. The CDR3 nucleotides are TGTGCCAGCAGCCAAGCCGGCTATGGCTACACCTTC.